Listed below are T cell receptor beta chains from one sample, sequenced in a study of beta chain features in type 1 diabetes. Clones were read by immunoSEQ multiplex PCR, and TCRdb kept only the in-frame ones, dropping some. Seen here are about 40,000 clones, about half observed once, and the top ten hold under 0.9%. Sequenced input: central memory CD4+ T cells from blood. The origin of the receptors is a young woman in good health. Each CDR3 is given with its conserved first and last residue. The order of the fields is D gene, V gene, J gene, clone size, CDR3 DNA, CDR3 protein. The D gene is left open where the match is weak. Clone size, where shown, is once, few, many, or a class for clones that have expanded.

NA,TRBV6-1,TRBJ2-7,NA,TGTGCCAGCAGTGTACTCCCGACAGGCGCCTACGAGCAGTACTTC,CASSVLPTGAYEQYF
NA,TRBV5-8,TRBJ2-3,NA,TGTGCCAGCAGCTTGTTGGAGTATACGCAGTATTTT,CASSLLEYTQYF
TRBD1,TRBV9,TRBJ1-2,NA,TGTGCCAGCAGCGAGGGACAGGGGAACTATGGCTACACCTTC,CASSEGQGNYGYTF
TRBD2,TRBV13,TRBJ2-5,NA,TGTGCCAGCAGCCCCCGGACTAGCGGGAGGGCCGGTGAGACCCAGTACTTC,CASSPRTSGRAGETQYF
TRBD1,TRBV28,TRBJ2-3,NA,TGTGCCAGCAGTCAAGACAGGGGGCTCACAGATACGCAGTATTTT,CASSQDRGLTDTQYF
NA,TRBV28,TRBJ1-1,NA,TGTGCCAGCAATCTAGGGGGGGGGACCACTGAAGCTTTCTTT,CASNLGGGTTEAFF
TRBD1,TRBV27,TRBJ1-5,NA,TGTGCCAGCAGTTTGGGAACAGGGGATAATCAGCCCCAGCATTTT,CASSLGTGDNQPQHF
NA,TRBV2,TRBJ2-1,NA,TGTGCCAGCAGTGAACAGGGATTCAATGAGCAGTTCTTC,CASSEQGFNEQFF
NA,TRBV5-1,TRBJ1-2,NA,TGCGCCAGCAGCTTGCCCGGGGTTGGCTACACCTTC,CASSLPGVGYTF
TRBD1,TRBV6-6,TRBJ1-1,NA,TGTGCCAGCAGTTACCCCCCCGACAGGGGAAGCACTGAAGCTTTCTTT,CASSYPPDRGSTEAFF
TRBD2,TRBV4-1,TRBJ2-1,few,TGCGCCAGCAGCCAATTAGGCGGGGGGTACAATGAGCAGTTCTTC,CASSQLGGGYNEQFF
NA,TRBV2,TRBJ2-3,NA,TGTGCCAGCATCTTGGGGGGGGCTCCAAGCACAGATACGCAGTATTTT,CASILGGAPSTDTQYF
NA,TRBV19,TRBJ1-2,NA,TGTGCCAGTTACAGGGATCATGGCTACACCTTC,CASYRDHGYTF
NA,TRBV12-5,TRBJ2-7,NA,TGTGCTAGTGGTTTTTACAGGCCCTTTACCTACGAGCAGTACTTC,CASGFYRPFTYEQYF
TRBD1,TRBV10-3,TRBJ1-5,NA,TGTGCCATCAGTGGAGACAGGGGTGATAGTGGTCAGCCCCAGCATTTT,CAISGDRGDSGQPQHF
NA,TRBV7-2,TRBJ1-1,NA,TGTGCCAGCAGCTTAGAGAGGATGAACACTGAAGCTTTCTTT,CASSLERMNTEAFF
NA,TRBV19,TRBJ2-1,NA,TGTGCCAGTAGCTCAGGGGTTCACAATGAGCAGTTCTTC,CASSSGVHNEQFF
NA,TRBV30,TRBJ1-1,NA,TGTGCCTGGAGTGTATGGGGGCCTAAGAACACTGAAGCTTTCTTT,CAWSVWGPKNTEAFF
NA,TRBV10-2,TRBJ1-5,NA,TGCGCCAGCAAGTTCGGACAGCTGGAGCCCCAGCATTTT,CASKFGQLEPQHF
NA,TRBV5-4,TRBJ1-1,NA,TGTGCCAGCAGCTTGGACGACTTGAACACTGAAGCTTTCTTT,CASSLDDLNTEAFF
TRBD1,TRBV4-1,TRBJ1-1,few,TGCGCCAGCAGGCTAGGGGGCTGGAACACTGAAGCTTTCTTT,CASRLGGWNTEAFF
TRBD2,TRBV5-1,TRBJ2-3,NA,TGCGCCAGCAGCTTGGCTGTAGCGGGAAGCACAGATACGCAGTATTTT,CASSLAVAGSTDTQYF
NA,TRBV18,TRBJ1-1,NA,TGTGCCAGCTCCCCCTCGGGGGGAAACACTGAAGCTTTCTTT,CASSPSGGNTEAFF
TRBD2,TRBV18,TRBJ2-7,few,TGTGCCAGCTCCCTCGGGGGGATCGACGAGCAGTACTTC,CASSLGGIDEQYF
TRBD2,TRBV29-1,TRBJ2-1,few,TGCAGCGTTGGCCCTAGCGGGGGGGCGAATGAGCAGTTCTTC,CSVGPSGGANEQFF
NA,TRBV19,TRBJ1-5,NA,TGTGCCAGTAGGCAAGGACTCCCAAATCAGCCCCAGCATTTT,CASRQGLPNQPQHF
NA,TRBV11-2,TRBJ1-1,NA,TGTGCCAGCAGCTTGCGGGTCTTACGAACTGAAGCTTTCTTT,CASSLRVLRTEAFF
NA,TRBV5-1,TRBJ2-5,NA,TGCGCCAGCACCAGAGCGGATGATTACCAAGAGACCCAGTACTTC,CASTRADDYQETQYF
TRBD1,TRBV5-1,TRBJ1-1,NA,TGCGCCAGCAGCGTGACAGGGGTTGGTGAAGCTTTCTTT,CASSVTGVGEAFF
NA,TRBV7-6,TRBJ2-2,NA,TGTGCCAGCAGCTCTCCGGGTGGGAGGATGGTCTCCGGGGAGCTGTTTTTT,CASSSPGGRMVSGELFF
NA,TRBV4-1,TRBJ2-3,few,TGCGCCAGCAGCCAAGAACCAGCGGTCACAGATACGCAGTATTTT,CASSQEPAVTDTQYF
NA,TRBV11-2,TRBJ1-1,NA,TGTGCCAGCAGCTCACAATTCAGGGGCACTGAAGCTTTCTTT,CASSSQFRGTEAFF
TRBD1,TRBV4-1,TRBJ1-1,few,TGCGCCAGCAGCCGGACAGGGAACACTGAAGCTTTCTTT,CASSRTGNTEAFF
TRBD2,TRBV10-2,TRBJ2-3,NA,TGCGCCAGCATGAGGGGACTAGCGGGAGGGGCAGATACGCAGTATTTT,CASMRGLAGGADTQYF
NA,TRBV30,TRBJ2-1,NA,TGTGCCTGGGGGACGGGAGTGATTAAGTTCTTC,CAWGTGVIKFF
TRBD2,TRBV5-1,TRBJ2-7,NA,TGCGCCAGCAGCGGGGGGACTAGCAGCCCCCTCGAGCAGTACTTC,CASSGGTSSPLEQYF
TRBD2,TRBV30,TRBJ2-5,once,TGTGCCTGGGGACTAGCGGGAGAGTGGGAGACCCAGTACTTC,CAWGLAGEWETQYF
NA,TRBV5-4,TRBJ2-1,NA,TGTGCCAGCAGCTTCGAGCCCTTCCCTAATGAGCAGTTCTTC,CASSFEPFPNEQFF
NA,TRBV10-1,TRBJ1-1,NA,TGCGCCAGCAGTGAGGACACGAACACTGAAGCTTTCTTT,CASSEDTNTEAFF
NA,TRBV15,TRBJ2-7,NA,TGTGCCACCAGCAGAGATCCAACCCACCCGCGGGACGAGCAGTACTTC,CATSRDPTHPRDEQYF
TRBD1,TRBV7-6,TRBJ1-2,NA,TGTGCCAGCAGCTTGTGGACAGGGCAGTCGGGTGGCTACACCTTC,CASSLWTGQSGGYTF
TRBD1,TRBV6-1,TRBJ2-3,NA,TGTGCCAGCCTAGGGACAGGCACAGATACGCAGTATTTT,CASLGTGTDTQYF
NA,TRBV6-6,TRBJ1-6,few,TGTGCCAGCAGTCAATTGGGACTTTCAAATTCACCCCTCCACTTT,CASSQLGLSNSPLHF
TRBD1,TRBV7-3,TRBJ1-2,NA,TGTGCCAGCAGCTTAACGGGCAGGGGGACCTATGGCTACACCTTC,CASSLTGRGTYGYTF
TRBD2,TRBV7-2,TRBJ2-1,NA,TGTGCCAGCAGCTTCAGAACTAGCGGGACCAATGAGCAGTTCTTC,CASSFRTSGTNEQFF
NA,TRBV27,TRBJ2-1,NA,TGTGCCAGCAGACCACGTGCCGGGGGTATGACCTACAATGAGCAGTTCTTC,CASRPRAGGMTYNEQFF
TRBD1,TRBV30,TRBJ1-6,NA,TGTGCCTGGATCCCGACAGGGGGCTTTCGAACCCTCCACTTT,CAWIPTGGFRTLHF
NA,TRBV7-7,TRBJ2-2,NA,TGTGCTAGCAGATATCCGGGGACCGGGGAGCTGTTTTTT,CASRYPGTGELFF
TRBD1,TRBV25-1,TRBJ2-3,NA,TGTGCCAGCAGTGGACAGGGGGCCCTCACAGATACGCAGTATTTT,CASSGQGALTDTQYF
NA,TRBV6-5,TRBJ2-2,few,TGTGCCAGCAGTTACTCGGGCGGGTCGAACACCGGGGAGCTGTTTTTT,CASSYSGGSNTGELFF
TRBD1,TRBV10-2,TRBJ1-5,NA,TGCGCCAGCACCGGAGGACAGGGAGGGAATCAGCCCCAGCATTTT,CASTGGQGGNQPQHF
NA,TRBV5-4,TRBJ2-1,once,TGTGCCAGCAGCTCCCCCACAGGGACGAATGAGCAGTTCTTC,CASSSPTGTNEQFF
NA,TRBV11-2,TRBJ1-1,NA,TGTGCCAGCAGCTTAGGGGGCCCCAGGGGTCCTGAAGCTTTCTTT,CASSLGGPRGPEAFF
NA,TRBV11-1,TRBJ2-5,NA,TGTGCCAGCAGGTCGAGTAAGGAGACCCAGTACTTC,CASRSSKETQYF
TRBD1,TRBV29-1,TRBJ1-5,NA,TGCAGCGTCCAGGGGGGTTTCAATCAGCCCCAGCATTTT,CSVQGGFNQPQHF
NA,TRBV30,TRBJ2-1,NA,TGTGCCTGGGACCCGCGGAGTAGTAATGAGCAGTTCTTC,CAWDPRSSNEQFF